A selection of T cell receptor beta chains follows, all from one sample in a study of metastatic and nonmetastatic thyroid tumors. TCRdb recomputed clones from the PCR reads via MiXCR. The table includes more than 25,000 clones, around 24% detected once. The sequencing input was blood. Receptor source: a female donor with papillary thyroid cancer or a benign thyroid nodule (not recorded which). Some clones in this sample may be carry-over from other donors' samples. CDR3s include the opening cysteine and the closing phenylalanine or tryptophan. A D gene is named only where the DNA matches it firmly. Clone sizes are given selectively: once, few, many, or a class where the clone is expanded.

V: TRBV6-1; length: 15; D: TRBD1; J: TRBJ2-7; size: -; CDR3: CATTADRGKHYEQYF; DNA: TGTGCCACCACAGCAGACAGGGGAAAACACTACGAGCAGTACTTC
V: TRBV6-2/TRBV6-3; length: 15; D: TRBD2; J: TRBJ2-1; size: few; CDR3: CASSYLAGSYNEQFF; DNA: TGTGCCAGCAGTTATCTAGCGGGCTCCTACAATGAGCAGTTCTTC
V: TRBV2; length: 15; D: TRBD1; J: TRBJ1-2; size: medium-sized; CDR3: CASSGDRGPGPGYTF; DNA: TGTGCCAGCAGTGGGGACAGGGGGCCGGGTCCTGGCTACACCTTC
V: TRBV4-1; length: 16; D: TRBD1; J: TRBJ2-7; size: medium-sized; CDR3: CASSQEGAGGIHEQYF; DNA: TGCGCCAGCAGCCAAGAAGGGGCAGGGGGCATCCACGAGCAGTACTTC
V: TRBV28; length: 15; D: -; J: TRBJ1-2; size: -; CDR3: CASTLKVELVYGYTF; DNA: TGTGCCAGCACTCTAAAGGTCGAGTTGGTCTATGGCTACACCTTC
V: TRBV3-1; length: 11; D: -; J: TRBJ2-7; size: -; CDR3: CASSLGDEQYF; DNA: TGTGCCAGCAGCCTGGGCGACGAGCAGTACTTC
V: TRBV6-1; length: 14; D: -; J: TRBJ2-1; size: medium-sized; CDR3: CASSEITGFHEQFF; DNA: TGTGCCAGCAGTGAGATAACAGGGTTCCATGAGCAGTTCTTC
V: TRBV6-1; length: 15; D: -; J: TRBJ1-5; size: few; CDR3: CASSPDGISNQPQHF; DNA: TGTGCCAGCAGTCCAGACGGGATTAGCAATCAGCCCCAGCATTTT
V: TRBV25-1; length: 14; D: TRBD1; J: TRBJ1-2; size: medium-sized; CDR3: CASRRTGNNYGYTF; DNA: TGTGCCAGCAGGAGGACAGGGAATAACTATGGCTACACCTTC
V: TRBV4-3; length: 17; D: TRBD2; J: TRBJ2-3; size: -; CDR3: CASSHSTSGGSTDTQYF; DNA: TGCGCCAGCAGCCATTCAACTAGCGGGGGAAGCACAGATACGCAGTATTTT
V: TRBV11-3; length: 16; D: TRBD2; J: TRBJ2-7; size: -; CDR3: CASSLDGREGRDEQYF; DNA: TGTGCCAGCAGCTTAGATGGGCGGGAGGGCCGCGACGAGCAGTACTTC
V: TRBV9; length: 15; D: -; J: TRBJ2-7; size: -; CDR3: CASSVSGQGSDEQYF; DNA: TGTGCCAGCAGCGTTTCAGGGCAGGGAAGCGACGAGCAGTACTTC
V: TRBV10-2; length: 14; D: TRBD1; J: TRBJ2-7; size: medium-sized; CDR3: CASRQGEYYYEQYF; DNA: TGCGCCAGCAGACAGGGGGAGTACTACTACGAGCAGTACTTC
V: TRBV5-4; length: 15; D: TRBD1; J: TRBJ1-1; size: many; CDR3: CASSPGGGWDTEAFF; DNA: TGTGCCAGCAGCCCAGGGGGCGGGTGGGACACTGAAGCTTTCTTT
V: TRBV3-1; length: 16; D: -; J: TRBJ2-1; size: once; CDR3: CASSPVGEGLYNEQFF; DNA: TGTGCCAGCAGCCCTGTAGGAGAAGGACTCTACAATGAGCAGTTCTTC
V: TRBV2; length: 11; D: TRBD1; J: TRBJ2-1; size: many; CDR3: CASSRDREQFF; DNA: TGTGCCAGCAGCCGGGACAGGGAACAGTTCTTC
V: TRBV6-1; length: 15; D: -; J: TRBJ2-1; size: many; CDR3: CASRTGAGGLNEQFF; DNA: TGTGCCAGCAGAACCGGGGCAGGGGGGTTGAATGAGCAGTTCTTC
V: TRBV5-1; length: 14; D: TRBD1; J: TRBJ2-7; size: -; CDR3: CASTRDRGTYEQYF; DNA: TGCGCCAGCACAAGAGACAGGGGGACCTACGAGCAGTACTTC
V: TRBV6-1; length: 12; D: -; J: TRBJ2-5; size: -; CDR3: CASRPGLETQYF; DNA: TGTGCCAGCAGGCCGGGACTAGAGACCCAGTACTTC
V: TRBV20-1; length: 14; D: TRBD1; J: TRBJ1-2; size: few; CDR3: CSARDGQDDYGYTF; DNA: TGCAGTGCTAGAGACGGACAGGACGACTATGGCTACACCTTC
V: TRBV18; length: 15; D: -; J: TRBJ2-7; size: -; CDR3: CASSPRLGGAYEQYF; DNA: TGTGCCAGCTCACCACGATTAGGTGGAGCGTACGAGCAGTACTTC
V: TRBV2; length: 14; D: -; J: TRBJ1-6; size: medium-sized; CDR3: CASRAGQYNSPLHF; DNA: TGTGCCAGCAGAGCGGGACAATATAATTCACCCCTCCACTTT
V: TRBV5-1; length: 14; D: -; J: TRBJ2-7; size: -; CDR3: CASSLGQPPGEQYF; DNA: TGCGCCAGCAGCTTGGGTCAGCCTCCTGGTGAGCAGTACTTC
V: TRBV6-1; length: 15; D: -; J: TRBJ1-5; size: few; CDR3: CASSCGGRYHQPQHF; DNA: TGTGCCAGCAGTTGCGGGGGGAGATACCATCAGCCCCAGCATTTT
V: TRBV6-1; length: 14; D: -; J: TRBJ1-5; size: -; CDR3: CASSHGEGNQPQHF; DNA: TGTGCCAGCAGCCACGGGGAGGGCAATCAGCCCCAGCATTTT
V: TRBV18; length: 15; D: -; J: TRBJ2-5; size: many; CDR3: CASSPPEGFQETQYF; DNA: TGTGCCAGCTCACCTCCAGAGGGATTTCAAGAGACCCAGTACTTC
V: TRBV12-3/TRBV12-4; length: 16; D: -; J: TRBJ2-1; size: many; CDR3: CASRDLAGGFYNEQFF; DNA: TGTGCCAGCAGGGACCTGGCGGGCGGGTTCTACAATGAGCAGTTCTTC
V: TRBV7-2; length: 15; D: TRBD2; J: TRBJ2-1; size: many; CDR3: CASSSSGRANNEQFF; DNA: TGTGCCAGCAGCTCAAGCGGGAGGGCGAACAATGAGCAGTTCTTC
V: TRBV7-3; length: 14; D: -; J: TRBJ2-3; size: -; CDR3: CASSSGLAPDTQYF; DNA: TGTGCCAGCAGCTCGGGACTTGCCCCAGATACGCAGTATTTT
V: TRBV5-1; length: 15; D: -; J: TRBJ1-3; size: many; CDR3: CASSQGGSTGNTIYF; DNA: TGCGCCAGCAGCCAGGGCGGATCGACTGGAAACACCATATATTTT
V: TRBV5-1; length: 18; D: TRBD2; J: TRBJ2-1; size: -; CDR3: CASSLGTSGSISRHEQFF; DNA: TGCGCCAGCAGCTTGGGGACTAGCGGGAGTATTTCCCGACATGAGCAGTTCTTC
V: TRBV19; length: 14; D: -; J: TRBJ2-7; size: medium-sized; CDR3: CASSMRFSSYEQYF; DNA: TGTGCCAGTAGTATGCGGTTCTCGTCCTACGAGCAGTACTTC
V: TRBV4-1; length: 17; D: TRBD2; J: TRBJ2-3; size: many; CDR3: CASSQELAGATKDTQYF; DNA: TGCGCCAGCAGCCAAGAACTAGCGGGAGCTACTAAGGATACGCAGTATTTT
V: TRBV20-1; length: 14; D: -; J: TRBJ2-7; size: -; CDR3: CSAREARRDWEQYF; DNA: TGCAGTGCTAGAGAGGCCAGGCGGGACTGGGAGCAGTACTTC
V: TRBV20-1; length: 15; D: TRBD1; J: TRBJ2-1; size: medium-sized; CDR3: CSARAQGAPWGEQFF; DNA: TGCAGTGCTAGGGCCCAGGGGGCACCTTGGGGTGAGCAGTTCTTC
V: TRBV2; length: 15; D: -; J: TRBJ2-7; size: -; CDR3: CASSESRTRGGEQYF; DNA: TGTGCCAGCAGTGAATCTAGGACTAGGGGGGGAGAGCAGTACTTC
V: TRBV2; length: 13; D: -; J: TRBJ1-1; size: few; CDR3: CARTTLAGSEAFF; DNA: TGTGCCAGAACCACCCTCGCCGGAAGCGAAGCTTTCTTT
V: TRBV5-6; length: 16; D: -; J: TRBJ1-1; size: many; CDR3: CASSLEGPGVNTEAFF; DNA: TGTGCCAGCAGCTTGGAGGGCCCCGGGGTGAACACTGAAGCTTTCTTT
V: TRBV6-1; length: 14; D: TRBD1; J: TRBJ1-2; size: many; CDR3: CASTIPGQLYGYTF; DNA: TGTGCCAGCACCATTCCGGGACAGCTCTATGGCTACACCTTC
V: TRBV6-1; length: 16; D: -; J: TRBJ2-5; size: many; CDR3: CASSEELGGGQETQYF; DNA: TGTGCCAGCAGTGAAGAGTTAGGTGGGGGCCAAGAGACCCAGTACTTC
V: TRBV7-2; length: 13; D: -; J: TRBJ2-2; size: few; CDR3: CASSEMNTGELFF; DNA: TGTGCCAGCAGTGAGATGAACACCGGGGAGCTGTTTTTT
V: TRBV6-5; length: 13; D: -; J: TRBJ1-5; size: few; CDR3: CASSSMINQPQHF; DNA: TGTGCCAGCAGTTCCATGATTAATCAGCCCCAGCATTTT